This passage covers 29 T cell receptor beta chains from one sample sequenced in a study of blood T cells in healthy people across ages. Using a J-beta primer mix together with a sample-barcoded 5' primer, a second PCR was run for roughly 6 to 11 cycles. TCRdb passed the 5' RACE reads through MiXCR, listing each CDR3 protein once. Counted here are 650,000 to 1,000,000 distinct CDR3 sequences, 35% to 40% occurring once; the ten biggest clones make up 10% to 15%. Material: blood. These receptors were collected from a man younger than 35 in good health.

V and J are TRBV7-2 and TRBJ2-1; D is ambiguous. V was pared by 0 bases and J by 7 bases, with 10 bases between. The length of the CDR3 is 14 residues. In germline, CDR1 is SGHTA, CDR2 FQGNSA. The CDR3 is CASSLALEDNEQFF. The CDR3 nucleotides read TGTGCCAGCAGCTTAGCGCTAGAGGATAATGAGCAGTTCTTC.

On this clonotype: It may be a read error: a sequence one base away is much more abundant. The CDR3 sequence: CATRLAEFQETQFF. The DNA of the CDR3 is TGTGCCACCCGACTAGCGGAGTTCCAAGAGACCCAGTTCTTC. The V and J genes are TRBV10-3 and TRBJ2-1, with TRBD2 identical over 9 bases. Looked up from germline, CDR1 is ENHRY and CDR2 is SYGVKD. Unmatched junction bases numbered 17, after V lost 10 bases and J lost 13 bases. This CDR3 contains 14 residues.

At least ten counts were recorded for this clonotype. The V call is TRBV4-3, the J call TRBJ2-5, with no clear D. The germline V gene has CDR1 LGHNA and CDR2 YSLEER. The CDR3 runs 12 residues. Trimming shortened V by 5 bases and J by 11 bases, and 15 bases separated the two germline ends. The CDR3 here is CASSSWNNEQYF. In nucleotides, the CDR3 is TGCGCCAGCAGCTCCTGGAACAATGAGCAGTACTTC.

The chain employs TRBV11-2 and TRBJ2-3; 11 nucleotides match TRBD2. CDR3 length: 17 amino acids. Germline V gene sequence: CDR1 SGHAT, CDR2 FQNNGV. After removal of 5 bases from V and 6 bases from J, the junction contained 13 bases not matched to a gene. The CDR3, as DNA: TGTGCCAGCAGCCCCACGCTAGCGGGGGGTTCTGGGGATACGCAGTATTTT. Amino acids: CASSPTLAGGSGDTQYF.

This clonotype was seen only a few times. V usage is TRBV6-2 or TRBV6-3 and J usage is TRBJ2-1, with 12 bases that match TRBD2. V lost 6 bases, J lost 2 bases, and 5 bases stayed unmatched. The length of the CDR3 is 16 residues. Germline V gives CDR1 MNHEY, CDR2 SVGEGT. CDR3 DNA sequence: TGTGCCAGCAGAAGACTAGCGGGGGCTACCTACAATGAGCAGTTCTTC. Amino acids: CASRRLAGATYNEQFF.

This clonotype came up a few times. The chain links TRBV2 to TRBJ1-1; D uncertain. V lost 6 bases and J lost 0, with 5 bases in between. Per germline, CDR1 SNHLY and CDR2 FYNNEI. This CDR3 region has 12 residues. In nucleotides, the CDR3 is TGTGCCAGCAGGAAAGTGAACACTGAAGCTTTCTTT. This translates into CASRKVNTEAFF.

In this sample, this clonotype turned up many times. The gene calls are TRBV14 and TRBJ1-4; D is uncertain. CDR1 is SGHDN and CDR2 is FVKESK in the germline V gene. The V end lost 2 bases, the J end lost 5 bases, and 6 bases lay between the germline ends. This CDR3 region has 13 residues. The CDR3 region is CASSQSINEKLFF. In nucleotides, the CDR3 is TGTGCCAGCAGCCAATCTATAAATGAAAAACTGTTTTTT.

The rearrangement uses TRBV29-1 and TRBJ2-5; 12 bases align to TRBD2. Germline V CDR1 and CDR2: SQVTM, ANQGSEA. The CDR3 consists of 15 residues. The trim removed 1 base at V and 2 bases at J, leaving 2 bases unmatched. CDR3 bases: TGCAGCGTTGAAGGACTAGCGGGAGAACAAGAGACCCAGTACTTC. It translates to CSVEGLAGEQETQYF.

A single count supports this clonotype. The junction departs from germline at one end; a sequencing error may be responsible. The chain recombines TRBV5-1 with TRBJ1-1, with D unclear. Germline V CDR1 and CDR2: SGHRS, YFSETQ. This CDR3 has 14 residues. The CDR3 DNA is TGCGCCAGTAGCTGGGAATCACGACGGCGTGAAGCTTTCTTT. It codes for CASSWESRRREAFF.

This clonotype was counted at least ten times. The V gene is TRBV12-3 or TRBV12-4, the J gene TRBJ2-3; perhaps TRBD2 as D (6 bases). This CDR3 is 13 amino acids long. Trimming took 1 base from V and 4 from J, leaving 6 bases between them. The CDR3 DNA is TGTGCCAGCAGTTTAGGGAGGGCAGATACGCAGTATTTT. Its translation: CASSLGRADTQYF.

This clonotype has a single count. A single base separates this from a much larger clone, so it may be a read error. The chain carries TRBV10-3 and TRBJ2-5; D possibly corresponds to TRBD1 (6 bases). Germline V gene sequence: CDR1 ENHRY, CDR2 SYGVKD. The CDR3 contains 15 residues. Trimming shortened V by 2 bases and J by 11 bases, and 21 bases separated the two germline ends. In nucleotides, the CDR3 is TGTGCCATCAGTGAGGGGGACACGGGCCACAATGAGCAGTACTTC. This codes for CAISEGDTGHNEQYF.

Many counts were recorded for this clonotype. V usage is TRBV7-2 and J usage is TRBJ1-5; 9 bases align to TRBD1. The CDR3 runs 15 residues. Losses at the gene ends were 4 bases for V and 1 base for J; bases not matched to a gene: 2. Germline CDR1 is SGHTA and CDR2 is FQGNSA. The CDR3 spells CASSSTGGSNQPQHF. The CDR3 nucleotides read TGTGCCAGCAGCTCGACAGGGGGGAGCAATCAGCCCCAGCATTTT. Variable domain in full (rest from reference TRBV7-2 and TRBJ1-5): GAGVSQSPSNKVTEKGKDVELRCDPISGHTALYWYRQSLGQGLEFLIYFQGNSAPDKSGLPSDRFSAERTGGSVSTLTIQRTQQEDSAVYLCASSSTGGSNQPQHFGDGTRLSIL.

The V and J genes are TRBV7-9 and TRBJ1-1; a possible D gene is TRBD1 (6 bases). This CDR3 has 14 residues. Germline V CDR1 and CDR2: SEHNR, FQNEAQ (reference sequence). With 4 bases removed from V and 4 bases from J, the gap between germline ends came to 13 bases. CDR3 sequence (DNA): TGTGCCAGCAGCTCGGAAAGGGACACCACTGAAGCTTTCTTT. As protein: CASSSERDTTEAFF.

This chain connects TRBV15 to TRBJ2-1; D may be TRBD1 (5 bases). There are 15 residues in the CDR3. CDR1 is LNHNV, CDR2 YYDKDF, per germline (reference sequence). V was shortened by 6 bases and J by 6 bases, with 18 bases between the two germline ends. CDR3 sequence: CATSFQSTESNEQFF. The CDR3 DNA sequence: TGTGCCACCAGTTTTCAATCGACAGAGAGCAATGAGCAGTTCTTC. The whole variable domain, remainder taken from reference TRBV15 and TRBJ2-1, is DAMVIQNPRYQVTQFGKPVTLSCSQTLNHNVMYWYQQKSSQAPKLLFHYYDKDFNNEADTPDNFQSRRPNTSFCFLDIRSPGLGDTAMYLCATSFQSTESNEQFFGPGTRLTVL.

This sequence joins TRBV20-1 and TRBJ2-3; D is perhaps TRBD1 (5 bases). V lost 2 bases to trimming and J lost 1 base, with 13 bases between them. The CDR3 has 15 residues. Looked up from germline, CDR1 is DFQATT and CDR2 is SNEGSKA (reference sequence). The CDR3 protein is CSARHLGVGTDTQYF. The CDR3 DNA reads TGCAGTGCTAGACACTTAGGGGTCGGCACAGATACGCAGTATTTT.

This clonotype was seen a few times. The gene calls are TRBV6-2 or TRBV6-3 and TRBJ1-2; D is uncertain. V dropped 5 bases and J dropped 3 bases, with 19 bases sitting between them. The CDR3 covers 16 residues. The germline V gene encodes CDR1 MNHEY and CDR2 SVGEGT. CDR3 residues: CASSDPWTGKHYGYTF. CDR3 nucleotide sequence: TGTGCCAGCAGTGACCCCTGGACCGGGAAGCACTATGGCTACACCTTC.

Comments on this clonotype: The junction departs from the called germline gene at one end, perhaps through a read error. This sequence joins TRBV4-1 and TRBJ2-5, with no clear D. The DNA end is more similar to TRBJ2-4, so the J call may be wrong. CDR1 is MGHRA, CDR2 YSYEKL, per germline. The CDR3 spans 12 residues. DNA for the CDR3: TGCGCCAGTAGCCAAGATGGTGGCATTCAGTACTTC. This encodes CASSQDGGIQYF.

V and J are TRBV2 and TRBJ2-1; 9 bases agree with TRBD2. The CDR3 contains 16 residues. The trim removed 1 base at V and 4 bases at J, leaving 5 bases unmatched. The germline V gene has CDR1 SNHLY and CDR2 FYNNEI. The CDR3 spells CASSEVGGGAYNEQFF. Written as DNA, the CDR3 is TGTGCCAGCAGTGAAGTTGGCGGGGGGGCATACAATGAGCAGTTCTTC.

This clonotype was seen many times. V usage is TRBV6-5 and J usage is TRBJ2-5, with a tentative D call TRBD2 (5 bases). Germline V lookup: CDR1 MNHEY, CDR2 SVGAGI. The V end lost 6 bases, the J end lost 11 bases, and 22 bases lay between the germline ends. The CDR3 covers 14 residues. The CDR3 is CASRKPGINNEQYF. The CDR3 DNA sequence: TGTGCCAGCAGGAAACCCGGGATTAACAATGAGCAGTACTTC.

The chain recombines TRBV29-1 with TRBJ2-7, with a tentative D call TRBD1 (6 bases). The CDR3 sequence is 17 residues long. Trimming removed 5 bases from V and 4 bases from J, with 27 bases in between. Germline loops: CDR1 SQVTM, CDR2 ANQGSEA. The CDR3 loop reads CSVTSVGRDKKVYEQYF. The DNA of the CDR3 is TGCAGCGTTACGTCTGTTGGTCGGGACAAGAAGGTTTACGAGCAGTACTTC.

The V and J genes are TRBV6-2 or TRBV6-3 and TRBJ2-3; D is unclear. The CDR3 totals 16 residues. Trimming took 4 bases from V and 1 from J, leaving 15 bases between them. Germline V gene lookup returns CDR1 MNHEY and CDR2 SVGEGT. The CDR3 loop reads CASSSLGRTRTDTQYF. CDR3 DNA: TGTGCCAGCAGTTCCCTCGGGCGGACCCGCACAGATACGCAGTATTTT.

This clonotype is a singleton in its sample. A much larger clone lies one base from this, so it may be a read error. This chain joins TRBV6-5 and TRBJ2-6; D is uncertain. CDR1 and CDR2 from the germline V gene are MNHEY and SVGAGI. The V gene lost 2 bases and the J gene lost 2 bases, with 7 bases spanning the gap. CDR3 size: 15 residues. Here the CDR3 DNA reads TGTGCCAGCAGTTACGGGGTCGCTGGGGCCAACGTCCTGACTTTC. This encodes CASSYGVAGANVLTF.

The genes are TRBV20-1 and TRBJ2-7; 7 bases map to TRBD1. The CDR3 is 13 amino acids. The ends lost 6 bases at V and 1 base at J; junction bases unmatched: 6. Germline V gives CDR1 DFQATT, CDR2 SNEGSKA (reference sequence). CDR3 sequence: CSANRQGSYEQYF. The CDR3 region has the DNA TGCAGTGCGAATAGACAGGGATCCTACGAGCAGTACTTC.

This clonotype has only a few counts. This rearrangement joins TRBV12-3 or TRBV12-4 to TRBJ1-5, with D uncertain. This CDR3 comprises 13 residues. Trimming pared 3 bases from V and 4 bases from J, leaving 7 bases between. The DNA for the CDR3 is TGTGCCAGCAGTTTTAACCGAAATCAGCCCCAGCATTTT. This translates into CASSFNRNQPQHF.

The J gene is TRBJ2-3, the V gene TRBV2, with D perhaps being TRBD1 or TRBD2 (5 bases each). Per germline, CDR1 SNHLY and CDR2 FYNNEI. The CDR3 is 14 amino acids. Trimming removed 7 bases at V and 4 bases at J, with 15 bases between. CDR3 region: CASTGQGRADTQYF. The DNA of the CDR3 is TGTGCCAGCACCGGGCAGGGACGGGCAGATACGCAGTATTTT.

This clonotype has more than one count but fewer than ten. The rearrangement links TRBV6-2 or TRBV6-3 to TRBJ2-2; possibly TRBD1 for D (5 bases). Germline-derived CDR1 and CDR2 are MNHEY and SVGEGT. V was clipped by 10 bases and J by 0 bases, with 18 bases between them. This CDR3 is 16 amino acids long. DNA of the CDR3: TGTGCCACTCTGCCCCCAGGGAATCCGAACACCGGGGAGCTGTTTTTT. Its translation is CATLPPGNPNTGELFF.

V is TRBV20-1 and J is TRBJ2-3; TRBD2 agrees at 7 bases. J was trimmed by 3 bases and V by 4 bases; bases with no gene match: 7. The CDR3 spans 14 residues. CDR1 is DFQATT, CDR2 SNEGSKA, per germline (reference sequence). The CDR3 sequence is CSATHGGLTDTQYF. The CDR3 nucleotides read TGCAGTGCTACCCACGGGGGGTTAACAGATACGCAGTATTTT.

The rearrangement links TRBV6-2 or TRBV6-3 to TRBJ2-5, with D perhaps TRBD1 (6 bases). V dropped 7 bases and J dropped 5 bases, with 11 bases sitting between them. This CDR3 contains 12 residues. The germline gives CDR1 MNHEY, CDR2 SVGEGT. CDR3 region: CASNDQGETQYF. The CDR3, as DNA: TGTGCCAGCAACGATCAGGGGGAGACCCAGTACTTC.

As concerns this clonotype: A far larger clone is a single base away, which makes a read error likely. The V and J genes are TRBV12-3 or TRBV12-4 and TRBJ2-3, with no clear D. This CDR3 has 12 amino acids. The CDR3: CASSLTTDMQYF. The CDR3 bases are TGTGCCAGCAGCCTGACCACAGATATGCAGTATTTT.